Presented here are 21 T cell receptor beta chains from one specimen sequenced in a study of T cells in Graves' hyperthyroidism and ophthalmopathy. Amplification of TCR beta CDR3 regions was performed using RNA transcripts as template. The TCR CDR3 first-round RT-PCR relied on the HTBI primer set. A single record per CDR3 protein comes from TCRdb applying MiXCR to the multiplex PCR reads. This table holds about 370,000 distinct CDR3 sequences, about 16% found once. Specimen: blood. All receptors derive from a woman aged 55-70 years with Graves' ophthalmopathy.

The table lists this clonotype with a few counts. J is TRBJ2-7 and V is TRBV11-2, with unresolved D. Germline V gene lookup returns CDR1 SGHAT and CDR2 FQNNGV. The CDR3 is 14 residues long. V dropped 1 base and J dropped 6 bases, with 13 bases sitting between them. The chain's CDR3 is CASSLAGNPGEQYF. The CDR3 bases are TGTGCCAGCAGCTTAGCTGGAAACCCAGGCGAGCAGTACTTC.

This clonotype was counted ten times or more. The chain carries TRBV28 and TRBJ2-1; the D gene is possibly TRBD1 (6 bases). V lost 7 bases to trimming and J lost 8 bases, with 18 bases between them. Per the germline V gene, CDR1 is MDHEN and CDR2 is SYDVKM. The CDR3 is made up of 14 amino acids. The CDR3 nucleotides read TGTGCCAGCACCAGGTGGGACACCCAGGATGAGCAGTTCTTC. This codes for CASTRWDTQDEQFF. Drawing the rest from reference TRBV28 and TRBJ2-1, the complete variable domain is DVKVTQSSRYLVKRTGEKVFLECVQDMDHENMFWYRQDPGLGLRLIYFSYDVKMKEKGDIPEGYSVSREKKERFSLILESASTNQTSMYLCASTRWDTQDEQFFGPGTRLTVL.

This clonotype has a count of ten or more. The chain joins TRBV12-3 or TRBV12-4 to TRBJ2-1; TRBD2 matches at 14 bases. The CDR3 extends over 16 amino acids. The J segment lost 8 bases and the V segment lost 5 bases, leaving 8 bases of the junction unmatched. The CDR3, as DNA: TGTGCCAGCAGTCGGCAGGGACTAGCGGGAGTGGATGAGCAGTTCTTC. As protein: CASSRQGLAGVDEQFF.

The genes are TRBV28 and TRBJ2-7; 9 bases fit TRBD1. From germline, CDR1 is MDHEN and CDR2 SYDVKM. This CDR3 is built from 18 residues. Trimming removed 3 bases from V and 0 bases from J; junction bases left unmatched: 12. The CDR3 DNA follows: TGTGCCAGCAGTTTTAACCCCAAGGGGACAGGGATCTCCTACGAGCAGTACTTC. Protein product: CASSFNPKGTGISYEQYF.

The sample holds a few counts of this clonotype. A clone one base away is much larger, so this may be a read error. The genes are TRBV7-6 and TRBJ1-1; D perhaps matches TRBD1 (5 bases). Trimming took 5 bases from V and 6 from J, leaving 19 bases between them. The germline CDR1 and CDR2 sequences are SGHVS and FNYEAQ. CDR3 length: 15 residues. The chain's CDR3 is CASSTRTGGSSEAFF. DNA for the CDR3: TGTGCCAGCAGCACCCGGACCGGGGGGTCCTCTGAAGCTTTCTTT.

This clonotype occurred many times. The genes are TRBV3-1 and TRBJ2-7, with D hard to call. V shed 1 base and J shed 6 bases, with 7 bases lying between them. This CDR3 spans 12 amino acids. CDR1 is LGHDT and CDR2 is YNNKEL in the germline V gene (reference sequence). In DNA, the CDR3 is TGTGCCAGCAGCCAAGGGCTAGTCGAGCAGTACTTC. It is translated as CASSQGLVEQYF.

This clonotype was seen at least ten times. The chain is built from TRBV12-3 or TRBV12-4 and TRBJ2-7; the match to TRBD2 covers 9 bases. The CDR3 runs to 16 residues. With 8 bases clipped from V and 7 bases from J, the junction kept 18 bases outside the gene matches. The CDR3 sequence: CASRLASAGGPGEQYF. Here the CDR3 DNA reads TGTGCCAGCCGTCTCGCCTCAGCGGGAGGCCCCGGGGAGCAGTACTTC.

The chain carries TRBV10-2 and TRBJ2-6; D is uncertain. The ends were cut back, 5 bases at V and 7 bases at J, with 9 bases in the middle. Germline lookup yields CDR1 WSHSY and CDR2 SAAADI. The CDR3 spans 13 residues. DNA for the CDR3: TGCGCCAGCAGTCCCTACATAGCCAACGTCCTGACTTTC. Translation gives CASSPYIANVLTF.

This clonotype was observed a handful of times. The rearrangement joins TRBV24-1 to TRBJ2-6; 8 bases are a match to TRBD1. Per germline, CDR1 KGHDR and CDR2 SFDVKD. V lost 4 bases, J lost 2 bases, and 9 bases stayed unmatched. CDR3 size: 18 residues. For the CDR3, the DNA is TGTGCCACCAGTGACGCCGGACAGGGTTTACCTGGGGCCAACGTCCTGACTTTC. Protein: CATSDAGQGLPGANVLTF.

This clonotype was detected many times. At one end the junction does not follow the germline gene, possibly because of a read error. V gene TRBV5-1 combines with J gene TRBJ2-7; 7 bases match TRBD1. The CDR3 loop spans 13 amino acids. Germline V CDR1 and CDR2: SGHRS, YFSETQ. Here the CDR3 reads CASSRDRAYEQYF. The CDR3 DNA sequence: TGTGCCAGCAGCCGGGACAGAGCCTACGAGCAGTACTTC.

This rearrangement joins TRBV29-1 to TRBJ2-1; 8 bases fit TRBD2. The V and J ends lost 4 bases and 8 bases, in that order; junction bases with no gene match: 7. CDR3 size: 13 residues. Germline V gives CDR1 SQVTM, CDR2 ANQGSEA. CDR3 protein: CSVAGRAQDEQFF. DNA of the CDR3: TGCAGCGTTGCCGGGAGGGCCCAGGATGAGCAGTTCTTC.

The chain carries TRBV6-1 and TRBJ1-4; tentatively, D is TRBD1 (6 bases). The germline V and J ends were trimmed by 4 bases and 7 bases, with 16 bases remaining between them. The CDR3 loop spans 15 amino acids. From germline, CDR1 is MNHNS and CDR2 SASEGT. In DNA form, the CDR3 reads TGTGCCAGCAGTGCTTACAGGGCACCGGGTGAAAAACTGTTTTTT. It yields the protein CASSAYRAPGEKLFF.

The table lists this clonotype with many counts. This sequence joins TRBV7-2 and TRBJ1-5, with D maybe TRBD1 (5 bases). This CDR3 is 15 amino acids long. Germline lookup yields CDR1 SGHTA and CDR2 FQGNSA. Trimming stripped 1 base from V and 1 base from J, with 8 bases between. CDR3 sequence: CASSLGDGSNQPQHF. CDR3 in DNA: TGTGCCAGCAGCTTAGGGGACGGAAGCAATCAGCCCCAGCATTTT.

This clonotype was recorded many times. CDR3 sequence reads: CASSPISGESDYGYTF. The CDR3 coding sequence is TGCGCCAGCAGTCCGATTAGTGGGGAATCGGACTATGGCTACACCTTC. The chain recombines TRBV5-1 with TRBJ1-2; the D is unclear. CDR3 length: 16 residues. Germline V gene data show CDR1 as SGHRS and CDR2 as YFSETQ. Trimming stripped 5 bases from V and 3 bases from J, with 20 bases between.

This clonotype was recorded at least ten times. This chain uses TRBV3-1 with TRBJ2-1; a weak D match, TRBD2 (5 bases). This CDR3 contains 12 residues. Deletions cut 1 base from V and 9 bases from J, with 7 bases between. Germline CDR1 reads LGHDT; CDR2 reads YNNKEL (reference sequence). The CDR3 DNA reads TGTGCCAGCAGCCAAGCCCGGGGTGAGCAGTTCTTC. It is translated as CASSQARGEQFF.

This clonotype was detected a few times. The V gene is TRBV10-3, the J gene TRBJ2-7; no firm D call. This CDR3 has 12 residues. Trimming removed 3 bases at V and 5 bases at J, with 8 bases between. The V gene's germline CDR1 is ENHRY and CDR2 SYGVKD. The CDR3 protein is CAISDLLNEQYF. In DNA form, the CDR3 reads TGTGCCATCAGTGATTTATTGAACGAGCAGTACTTC.

This clonotype occurred many times. The J gene is TRBJ1-2, the V gene TRBV5-1, with a tentative D call TRBD1 (5 bases). V lost 2 bases and J lost 6, with 14 bases in between. The CDR3 has 14 residues. Germline V lookup: CDR1 SGHRS, CDR2 YFSETQ. This CDR3 reads CASSFGQGEDGYTF. DNA of the CDR3: TGCGCCAGCAGCTTCGGCCAGGGAGAAGATGGCTACACCTTC.

The rearrangement links TRBV2 to TRBJ2-7; possibly TRBD2 for D (6 bases). The CDR3 extends over 14 amino acids. Trimming took off 10 bases at V and 3 bases at J, with 19 bases between the two ends. CDR1 and CDR2 from the germline V gene are SNHLY and FYNNEI. CDR3 coding DNA: TGTGCCACCAGGGATACTGCGGGGTTCTACGAGCAGTACTTC. This translates into CATRDTAGFYEQYF.

This clonotype was seen ten or more times. V usage is TRBV3-1 and J usage is TRBJ1-1; D is unresolved. Trimming left V 2 bases short and J 3 bases short, with 16 bases between. The CDR3 totals 16 residues. The V gene's germline CDR1 is LGHDT and CDR2 YNNKEL (reference sequence). The CDR3 DNA reads as TGTGCCAGCAGCCAATTAGGACGAGGGAGGGACACTGAAGCTTTCTTT. This translates into CASSQLGRGRDTEAFF.

Many counts were recorded for this clonotype. The genes are TRBV12-3 or TRBV12-4 and TRBJ2-7; TRBD1 matches at 7 bases. The trim removed 5 bases at V and 5 bases at J, leaving 9 bases unmatched. CDR3 size: 14 residues. The CDR3 DNA follows: TGTGCCAGCAGTCCTAGACAGGGTAGCAACGAGCAGTACTTC. This gives the protein CASSPRQGSNEQYF.

This clonotype was seen many times. The V call is TRBV12-3 or TRBV12-4, the J call TRBJ1-1, with a tentative D call TRBD1 (6 bases). This CDR3 is 15 amino acids long. The V end was cut by 1 base, the J end by 5 bases, with 14 bases between. The CDR3 DNA follows: TGTGCCAGCAGTTTAGGGGGGGGGCGGGGGACTGAAGCTTTCTTT. It is translated as CASSLGGGRGTEAFF.